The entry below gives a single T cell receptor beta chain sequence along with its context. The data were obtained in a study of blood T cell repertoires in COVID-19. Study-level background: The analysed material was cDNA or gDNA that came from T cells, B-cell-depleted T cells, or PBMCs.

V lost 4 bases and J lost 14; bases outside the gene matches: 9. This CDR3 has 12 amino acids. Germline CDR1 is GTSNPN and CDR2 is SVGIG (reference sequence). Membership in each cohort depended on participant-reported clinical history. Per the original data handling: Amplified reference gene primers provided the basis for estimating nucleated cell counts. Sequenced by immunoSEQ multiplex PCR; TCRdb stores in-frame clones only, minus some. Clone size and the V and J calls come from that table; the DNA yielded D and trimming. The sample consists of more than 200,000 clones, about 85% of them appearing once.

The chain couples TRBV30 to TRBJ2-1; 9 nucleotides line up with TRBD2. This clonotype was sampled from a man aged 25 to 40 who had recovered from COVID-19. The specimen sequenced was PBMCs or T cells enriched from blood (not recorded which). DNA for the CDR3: TGTGCCTGGACTCGAAGCGGGAGGAGTGAGTTCTTC. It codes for CAWTRSGRSEFF.